A single T cell receptor (beta chain) is shown here with its context. With 1 base clipped from V and 6 bases from J, the junction kept 11 bases outside the gene matches. In germline, CDR1 is SGHAT, CDR2 FQNNGV. The CDR3 covers 16 residues. Method: immunoSEQ multiplex PCR; TCRdb's copy keeps in-frame clones and lacks some. The table shows some 180,000 clones, with around 90% occurring only once. The data were taken from a study of blood T cell repertoires in COVID-19. The specimen was peripheral blood. The clonotype comes from a man aged 40-49 years with acute or convalescent COVID-19. The V and J genes are TRBV11-2 and TRBJ1-2; 7 positions match TRBD1. The CDR3 spells CASSLAGQLLIHGYTF. DNA of the CDR3: TGTGCCAGCAGCTTAGCGGGACAGCTTTTGATTCATGGCTACACCTTC.